The 27 T cell receptor beta chains below come from one sample, sequenced in a study of breast tumors, draining lymph nodes, adjacent tissues. TCRdb redid the calling of the multiplex PCR reads with MiXCR, one entry per CDR3 protein. Seen here are 200,000 to 250,000 distinct CDR3 sequences, around 32% observed once, and the top ten hold over 1.1%. Samples came from axillary lymph nodes draining the breast cancer. The sample comprised axillary lymph node tissue. The receptors here all came from a female donor with breast cancer. Some clones in this sample may be carry-over from other donors' samples.

In this sample, this clonotype turned up many times. The chain recombines TRBV20-1 with TRBJ1-5, with a weak D call TRBD1 (6 bases). This CDR3 region has 18 residues. Between the trimmed V and J ends, which lost 6 bases and 2 bases, there was a span of 26 bases. CDR1 and CDR2 from the germline V gene are DFQATT and SNEGSKA (reference sequence). CDR3 protein: CSARPGGGGGAGNQPQHF. As DNA, the CDR3 is TGCAGTGCGCGACCTGGAGGGGGGGGGGGCGCAGGCAATCAGCCCCAGCATTTT.

About this clonotype itself: One end of the junction fails to match germline, which may point to a read error. The chain is built from TRBV5-6 and TRBJ1-2; D gene unclear. CDR3 length: 14 amino acids. Germline CDR1 reads SGHDT; CDR2 reads YYEEEE. The chain's CDR3 is CASSLVAGNYSYTF. CDR3 in DNA: TGTGCCAGCAGCTTGGTGGCGGGAAACTATAGCTACACCTTC.

This clonotype showed up many times. At one end, the junction sequence differs from germline, possibly due to a read error. The rearrangement links TRBV7-2 to TRBJ2-5; 9 nucleotides align to TRBD1. Per germline, CDR1 SGHTA and CDR2 FQGNSA. This CDR3 has 15 residues. The CDR3 coding sequence is TGTGCCAGCACCATACCGGGACAGGGTCAAGGGACCCAGTACTTC. Its protein product is CASTIPGQGQGTQYF.

V gene TRBV7-2 combines with J gene TRBJ2-5, with 7 bases aligning to TRBD2. This CDR3 region has 15 residues. V shed 6 bases and J 2 bases; nucleotides not matched to a gene: 9. Germline V CDR1 and CDR2: SGHTA, FQGNSA. CDR3 bases: TGTGCCAGCAGTCGACTGGGGGGGGGGCAAGAGACCCAGTACTTC. Translation gives CASSRLGGGQETQYF.

This clonotype has ten or more counts. J is TRBJ2-2 and V is TRBV7-9; D remains ambiguous. Trimming pared 7 bases from V and 5 bases from J, leaving 8 bases between. Germline CDR1 SEHNR, CDR2 FQNEAQ (reference sequence). The CDR3 extends over 12 amino acids. The CDR3: CASTAQTGELFF. In DNA form, the CDR3 reads TGTGCCAGCACCGCCCAAACCGGGGAGCTGTTTTTT.

This clonotype was seen many times. The CDR3 loop reads CASSTSPGSYEQYF. DNA of the CDR3: TGTGCCAGTAGTACCAGTCCAGGATCCTACGAGCAGTACTTC. This sequence joins TRBV19 and TRBJ2-7; D remains unclear. The CDR3 loop spans 14 amino acids. V was trimmed by 4 bases and J by 1 base, leaving 11 bases between them. Germline V gene data show CDR1 as LNHDA and CDR2 as SQIVND (reference sequence).

In its sample, this clonotype was seen a few times. The rearrangement links TRBV6-1 to TRBJ2-2, with 7 bases aligning to TRBD2. This CDR3 is 15 amino acids long. Trimming took 5 bases from V and 7 from J; bases not matched to a gene: 10. Germline loops: CDR1 MNHNS, CDR2 SASEGT. CDR3 residues: CASSPLGGGGGELFF. Written as DNA, the CDR3 is TGTGCCAGCAGTCCCCTCGGCGGGGGAGGCGGGGAGCTGTTTTTT.

This clonotype appeared many times. The gene calls are TRBV3-1 and TRBJ2-1; D may be TRBD2 (5 bases). Germline CDR1 is LGHDT and CDR2 is YNNKEL (reference sequence). CDR3 length equals 13 residues. Deletions cut 1 base from V and 12 bases from J, with 13 bases between. The CDR3: CASSQGKLGRQFF. CDR3 DNA: TGTGCCAGCAGCCAAGGGAAACTTGGGAGGCAGTTCTTC.

The sample holds many counts of this clonotype. The chain couples TRBV2 to TRBJ1-5, with a weak D call TRBD1 (5 bases). The ends were cut back, 7 bases at V and 1 base at J, with 8 bases in the middle. The germline V gene encodes CDR1 SNHLY and CDR2 FYNNEI. This CDR3 spans 13 amino acids. The CDR3 reads CASTRGSNQPQHF. CDR3 in DNA: TGTGCCAGCACTCGGGGCAGCAATCAGCCCCAGCATTTT.

This clonotype was seen repeatedly, ten times or more. The rearrangement uses TRBV5-6 and TRBJ1-2; TRBD1 might be the D (6 bases). The germline V gene encodes CDR1 SGHDT and CDR2 YYEEEE. Trimming removed 0 bases at V and 3 bases at J, with 12 bases between. The CDR3 contains 15 residues. The CDR3 region has the DNA TGTGCCAGCAGCTTGGGTGGGGACACCGACTATGGCTACACCTTC. Translated: CASSLGGDTDYGYTF. Looking up the rest from reference TRBV5-6 and TRBJ1-2 gives the full variable domain: DAGVTQSPTHLIKTRGQQVTLRCSPKSGHDTVSWYQQALGQGPQFIFQYYEEEERQRGNFPDRFSGHQFPNYSSELNVNALLLGDSALYLCASSLGGDTDYGYTFGSGTRLTVV.

The chain has TRBV13 and TRBJ2-6, with 7 nucleotides matching TRBD1. The length of the CDR3 is 15 residues. The trim removed 5 bases at V and 0 bases at J, leaving 1 base unmatched. Germline CDR1 and CDR2: PRHDT and FYEKMQ (reference sequence). The CDR3 nucleotides read TGTGCCAGCAGCGAGGGGGCCTCTGGGGCCAACGTCCTGACTTTC. This encodes CASSEGASGANVLTF.

This clonotype was detected only once. The rearrangement links TRBV2 to TRBJ2-3; TRBD2 agrees at 12 bases. The ends lost 3 bases at V and 3 bases at J; junction bases unmatched: 4. The CDR3 runs to 16 residues. Germline values: CDR1 SNHLY, CDR2 FYNNEI. The CDR3, as DNA: TGTGCCAGCAGTGACCGAGGACTAGCGGGGACAGATACGCAGTATTTT. This sequence encodes CASSDRGLAGTDTQYF.

Regarding this clonotype: This may arise from a read error, as a much more abundant clone is one base away. V gene TRBV9 combines with J gene TRBJ1-2; 8 bases are shared with TRBD1. This CDR3 has 15 residues. The V gene's germline CDR1 is SGDLS and CDR2 YYNGEE. The CDR3 spells CASGDRGVANYGSTF. The CDR3 region has the DNA TGTGCCAGCGGAGACAGGGGCGTAGCTAACTATGGCTCCACCTTC.

This clonotype has ten or more counts. The rearrangement joins TRBV7-9 to TRBJ2-1, with TRBD2 matching 10 bases. Germline CDR1 SEHNR, CDR2 FQNEAQ (reference sequence). CDR3 size: 15 residues. Trimming removed 6 bases from V and 8 bases from J; junction bases left unmatched: 10. CDR3 nucleotide sequence: TGTGCCAGCAGGGGAGCTAGCGGGAGTAGCTATGAGCAGTTCTTC. Translated, it gives CASRGASGSSYEQFF.

In this sample, this clonotype turned up many times. The chain couples TRBV5-5 to TRBJ1-4; D possibly corresponds to TRBD1 (6 bases). The V end was cut by 0 bases, the J end by 11 bases, with 14 bases between. CDR3 length: 14 residues. The germline V gene has CDR1 SGHKS and CDR2 YYEKEE (reference sequence). The CDR3, as DNA: TGTGCCAGCAGCTTGGGTGGGGGCGGGGTGAAACTGTTTTTT. Protein: CASSLGGGGVKLFF.

Turning to this clonotype: Given a much more abundant clone one base away, this may be a read error. This chain connects TRBV20-1 to TRBJ2-6; D gene unclear. V lost 1 base and J 9 bases, leaving 19 bases between the germline ends. Germline loops: CDR1 DFQATT, CDR2 SNEGSKA (reference sequence). The CDR3 sequence is 16 residues long. CDR3 residues: CSARVGLKSAVNVLTF. Written as DNA, the CDR3 is TGCAGTGCTAGAGTAGGGTTGAAGTCTGCGGTCAACGTCCTGACTTTC.

This clonotype was seen repeatedly, ten times or more. V and J are TRBV18 and TRBJ1-2; D remains unclear. The CDR3 runs to 15 residues. V dropped 0 bases and J dropped 1 base, with 9 bases sitting between them. Germline values: CDR1 KGHSH, CDR2 LQKENI. The CDR3 protein is CASSPPGWGNYGYTF. DNA for the CDR3: TGTGCCAGCTCACCACCGGGATGGGGTAACTATGGCTACACCTTC.

This clonotype occurred a few times. Since a much larger clone is just one base distant, this may be a read error. V and J are TRBV20-1 and TRBJ1-5, with a tentative D call TRBD1 (6 bases). Germline CDR1 DFQATT, CDR2 SNEGSKA (reference sequence). V dropped 3 bases and J dropped 6 bases, with 18 bases sitting between them. The CDR3 has 15 residues. The CDR3 reads CSASLAQTGTQPQHF. Here the CDR3 DNA reads TGCAGTGCTAGTCTAGCCCAGACAGGCACTCAGCCCCAGCATTTT.

As concerns this clonotype: Just one base apart from a much larger clone, this may be a read error. The rearrangement uses TRBV7-3 and TRBJ2-1; 10 nucleotides align to TRBD2. The CDR3 is made up of 15 amino acids. Germline V gene data show CDR1 as SGHTA and CDR2 as FQGTGA. In DNA form, the CDR3 reads TGTGCCAGCAGCTTGGGACTAGCGATCGAACATGAGCAGATCTTC. This sequence encodes CASSLGLAIEHEQIF.

The V call is TRBV2, the J call TRBJ2-7; D uncertain. This CDR3 is built from 12 residues. V lost 3 bases, J lost 3 bases, and 6 bases lay in between. Germline assignment: CDR1 SNHLY and CDR2 FYNNEI. This chain's CDR3 is CASSDYRYEQYF. The CDR3 nucleotides read TGTGCCAGCAGTGATTATCGCTACGAGCAGTACTTC. Combining the CDR3 with reference TRBV2 and TRBJ2-7 gives the whole variable domain EPEVTQTPSHQVTQMGQEVILRCVPISNHLYFYWYRQILGQKVEFLVSFYNNEISEKSEIFDDQFSVERPDGSNFTLKIRSTKLEDSAMYFCASSDYRYEQYFGPGTRLTVT.

This clonotype was picked up many times. The chain recombines TRBV20-1 with TRBJ1-5; weak D call: TRBD1 (6 bases). The CDR3 is 16 residues long. The V gene lost 3 bases and the J gene lost 6 bases, with 21 bases spanning the gap. Germline CDR1 is DFQATT and CDR2 is SNEGSKA (reference sequence). CDR3 DNA sequence: TGCAGTGCTAGGTACAAGGGGGATAGAGTAGGTCAGCCCCAGCATTTT. Protein product: CSARYKGDRVGQPQHF.

Concerning this clonotype: This could be a read error, since a much larger clone is one nucleotide away. This chain uses TRBV6-6 with TRBJ1-5; a weak D match, TRBD1 (6 bases). Germline loops: CDR1 MNHNY, CDR2 SVGAGI (reference sequence). This CDR3 is built from 14 residues. Trimming removed 6 bases at V and 4 bases at J, with 13 bases between. For the CDR3, the DNA is TGTGCCAGCAGACCCCCACAGGGTAATCAGCCCCAGCATTTT. Protein: CASRPPQGNQPQHF.

Ten or more counts support this clonotype. V is TRBV6-1 and J is TRBJ1-3, with unresolved D. The CDR3 runs 15 residues. Trimming removed 3 bases from V and 3 bases from J, with 12 bases in between. Germline V lookup: CDR1 MNHNS, CDR2 SASEGT. In DNA, the CDR3 is TGTGCCAGCAGTGAGAGTAGGGCGGATGGAAACACCATATATTTT. This encodes CASSESRADGNTIYF.

Turning to this clonotype: In this CDR3 the conserved last residue, phenylalanine or tryptophan, is missing, so a read error is likely. This chain uses TRBV7-6 with TRBJ2-3, with D possibly being TRBD1 or TRBD2 (5 bases each). The CDR3 has 14 residues. In germline, CDR1 is SGHVS, CDR2 FNYEAQ. Trimming pared 5 bases from V and 4 bases from J, leaving 13 bases between. In DNA form, the CDR3 reads TGTGCCAGCAGCGCCGGGACCAGCGCAGATACGCAGTATTCT. Translating it yields CASSAGTSADTQYS.

This clonotype was observed many times. The V gene is TRBV30, the J gene TRBJ2-7; D gene uncertain. This CDR3 region has 15 residues. V lost 2 bases to trimming and J lost 0 bases, with 14 bases between them. Germline assignment: CDR1 GTSNPN and CDR2 SVGIG (reference sequence). In DNA form, the CDR3 reads TGTGCCTGGAGTCCTACCAAGACGGTCTCCTACGAGCAGTACTTC. It codes for CAWSPTKTVSYEQYF.

Ten or more counts support this clonotype. This chain joins TRBV20-1 and TRBJ2-1; 10 nucleotides agree with TRBD2. CDR3 length: 16 residues. The V and J ends lost 2 bases and 3 bases, in that order; junction bases with no gene match: 7. In germline, CDR1 is DFQATT, CDR2 SNEGSKA (reference sequence). Here the CDR3 DNA reads TGCAGTGCTAGAACCCCGACTAGCGGGTACTACAATGAGCAGTTCTTC. It encodes CSARTPTSGYYNEQFF.

This clonotype was recorded many times. The chain couples TRBV12-3 or TRBV12-4 to TRBJ1-5; a possible D gene is TRBD1 (6 bases). The ends were cut back, 2 bases at V and 7 bases at J, with 12 bases in the middle. CDR3 length: 14 amino acids. The CDR3 here is CASSLRGGGQPQHF. DNA for the CDR3: TGTGCCAGCAGTTTAAGGGGGGGCGGCCAGCCCCAGCATTTT.